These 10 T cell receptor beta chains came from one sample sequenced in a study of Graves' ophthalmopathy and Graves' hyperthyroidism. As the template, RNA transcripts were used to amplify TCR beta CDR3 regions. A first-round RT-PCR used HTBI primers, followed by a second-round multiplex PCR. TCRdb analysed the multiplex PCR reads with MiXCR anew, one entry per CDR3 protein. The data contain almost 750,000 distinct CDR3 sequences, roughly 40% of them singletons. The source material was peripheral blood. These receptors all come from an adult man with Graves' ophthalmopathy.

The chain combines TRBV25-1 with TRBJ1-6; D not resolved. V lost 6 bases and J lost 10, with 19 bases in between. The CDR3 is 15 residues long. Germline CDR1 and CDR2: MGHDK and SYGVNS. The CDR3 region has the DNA TGTGCCAGCAGCCGTGAGGGAGGATGGAGGTCACCCCTCCACTTT. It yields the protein CASSREGGWRSPLHF.

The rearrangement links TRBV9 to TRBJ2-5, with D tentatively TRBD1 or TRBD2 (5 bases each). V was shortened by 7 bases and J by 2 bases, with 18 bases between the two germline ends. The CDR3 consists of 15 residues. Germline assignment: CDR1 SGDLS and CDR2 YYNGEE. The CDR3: CASSSGTIIQETQYF. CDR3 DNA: TGTGCCAGCTCATCTGGGACCATCATACAAGAGACCCAGTACTTC. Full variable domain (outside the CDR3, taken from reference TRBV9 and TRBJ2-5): DSGVTQTPKHLITATGQRVTLRCSPRSGDLSVYWYQQSLDQGLQFLIQYYNGEERAKGNILERFSAQQFPDLHSELNLSSLELGDSALYFCASSSGTIIQETQYFGPGTRLLVL.

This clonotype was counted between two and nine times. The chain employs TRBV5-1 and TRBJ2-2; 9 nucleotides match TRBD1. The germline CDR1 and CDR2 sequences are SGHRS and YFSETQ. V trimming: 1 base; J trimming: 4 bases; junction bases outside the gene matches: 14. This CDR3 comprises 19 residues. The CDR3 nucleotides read TGCGCCAGCAGCTTGAAAGTTGGCCGGACAGGGGAAAGCACCGGGGAGCTGTTTTTT. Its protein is CASSLKVGRTGESTGELFF.

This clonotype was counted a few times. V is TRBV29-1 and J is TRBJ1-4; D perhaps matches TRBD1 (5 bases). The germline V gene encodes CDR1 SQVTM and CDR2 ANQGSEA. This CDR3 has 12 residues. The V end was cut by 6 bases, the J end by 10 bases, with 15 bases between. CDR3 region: CSVQRGVGKLFF. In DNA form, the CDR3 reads TGCAGCGTCCAAAGGGGTGTTGGAAAACTGTTTTTT.

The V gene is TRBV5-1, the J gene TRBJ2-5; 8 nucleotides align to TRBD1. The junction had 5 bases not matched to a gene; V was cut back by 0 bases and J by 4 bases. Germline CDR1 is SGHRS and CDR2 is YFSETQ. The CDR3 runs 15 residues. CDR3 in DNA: TGCGCCAGCAGCTTGGCAGGGGGCGATTTAGAGACCCAGTACTTC. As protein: CASSLAGGDLETQYF.

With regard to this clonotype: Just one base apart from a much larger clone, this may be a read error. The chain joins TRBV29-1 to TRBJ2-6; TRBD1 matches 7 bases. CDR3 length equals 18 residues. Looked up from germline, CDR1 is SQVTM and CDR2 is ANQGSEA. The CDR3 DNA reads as TGCGGCGTTGAAGAAACAGGGGAAATCCCCTCTGGGGCCAACGTCCTGACTTTC. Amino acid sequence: CGVEETGEIPSGANVLTF.

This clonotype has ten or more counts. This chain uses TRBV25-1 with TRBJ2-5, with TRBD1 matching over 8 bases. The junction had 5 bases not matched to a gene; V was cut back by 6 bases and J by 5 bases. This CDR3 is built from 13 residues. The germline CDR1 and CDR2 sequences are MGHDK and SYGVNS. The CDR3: CASRRTGRETQYF. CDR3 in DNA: TGTGCCAGCAGAAGGACAGGGAGGGAGACCCAGTACTTC. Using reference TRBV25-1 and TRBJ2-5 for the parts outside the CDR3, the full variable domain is EADIYQTPRYLVIGTGKKITLECSQTMGHDKMYWYQQDPGMELHLIHYSYGVNSTEKGDLSSESTVSRIRTEHFPLTLESARPSHTSQYLCASRRTGRETQYFGPGTRLLVL.

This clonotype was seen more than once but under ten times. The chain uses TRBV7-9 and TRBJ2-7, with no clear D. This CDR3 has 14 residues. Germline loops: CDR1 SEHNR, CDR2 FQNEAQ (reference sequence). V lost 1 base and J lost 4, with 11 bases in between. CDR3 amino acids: CASSLVGPFYEQYF. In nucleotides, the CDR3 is TGTGCCAGCAGCTTAGTAGGTCCGTTTTACGAGCAGTACTTC. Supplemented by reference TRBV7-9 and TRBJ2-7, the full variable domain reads DTGVSQNPRHKITKRGQNVTFRCDPISEHNRLYWYRQTLGQGPEFLTYFQNEAQLEKSRLLSDRFSAERPKGSFSTLEIQRTEQGDSAMYLCASSLVGPFYEQYFGPGTRLTVT.

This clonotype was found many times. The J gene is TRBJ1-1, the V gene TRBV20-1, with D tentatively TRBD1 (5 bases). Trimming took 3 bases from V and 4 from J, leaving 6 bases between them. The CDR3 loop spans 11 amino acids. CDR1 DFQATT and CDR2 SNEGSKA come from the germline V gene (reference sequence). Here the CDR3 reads CSASRATEAFF. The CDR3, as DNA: TGCAGTGCTAGCAGGGCCACTGAAGCTTTCTTT.

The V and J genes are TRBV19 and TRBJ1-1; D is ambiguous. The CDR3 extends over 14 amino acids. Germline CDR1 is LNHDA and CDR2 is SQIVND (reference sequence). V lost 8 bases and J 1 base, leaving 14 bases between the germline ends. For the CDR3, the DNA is TGTGCCAGTGATCTCCGGCGGGGGAACACTGAAGCTTTCTTT. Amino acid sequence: CASDLRRGNTEAFF.